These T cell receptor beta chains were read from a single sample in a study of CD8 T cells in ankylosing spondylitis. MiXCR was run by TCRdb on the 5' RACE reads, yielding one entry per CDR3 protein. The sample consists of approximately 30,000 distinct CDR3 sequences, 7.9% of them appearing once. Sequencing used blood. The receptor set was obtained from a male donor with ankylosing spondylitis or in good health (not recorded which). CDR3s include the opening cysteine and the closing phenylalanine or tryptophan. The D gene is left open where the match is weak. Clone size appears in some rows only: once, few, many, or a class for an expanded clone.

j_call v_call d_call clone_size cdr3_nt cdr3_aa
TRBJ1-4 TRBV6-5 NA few TGTGCCAGCAGGGCCGAACAGGGAGGAAAACTGTTTTTT CASRAEQGGKLFF
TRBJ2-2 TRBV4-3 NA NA TGCGCCAGCAGCCAAGATTCCGTAGGGCAGGGCTCTGTGGGGGAGCTGTTTTTT CASSQDSVGQGSVGELFF
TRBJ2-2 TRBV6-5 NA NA TGTGCCAGCAGTTCTAGTCGGACAGCGAACACCGGGGAGCTGTTTTTT CASSSSRTANTGELFF
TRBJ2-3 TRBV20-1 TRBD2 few TGCAGTGCTAAGGCTAGCGGGGGATTTACAGATACGCAGTATTTT CSAKASGGFTDTQYF
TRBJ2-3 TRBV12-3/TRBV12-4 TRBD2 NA TGTGCCAGCAGTTTGGGAGGGCGTTTTAGCACAGATACGCAGTATTTT CASSLGGRFSTDTQYF
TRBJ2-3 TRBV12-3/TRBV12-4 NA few TGTGCCAGCAGTTTCGGGGTTTTGGAGCAGTATTTT CASSFGVLEQYF
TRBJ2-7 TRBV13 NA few TGTGCCAGCAGCCCCGACAGGTTAACCTACGAGCAGTACTTC CASSPDRLTYEQYF
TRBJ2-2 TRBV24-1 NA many TGTGCCACCAAGGGGACCACCGGGGAGCTGTTTTTT CATKGTTGELFF
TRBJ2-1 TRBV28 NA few TGTGCCATCGGGCAGATCTCCTACAATGAGCAGTTCTTC CAIGQISYNEQFF
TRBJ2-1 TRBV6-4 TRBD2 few TGTGCCAGCAGTGTTGAACTAGCGGGAGGAAGCAATGAGCAGTTCTTC CASSVELAGGSNEQFF
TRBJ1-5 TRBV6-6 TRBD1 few TGTGCCAGCAGTGAGGACAGGGTGGGTAGTCAGCCCCAGCATTTT CASSEDRVGSQPQHF
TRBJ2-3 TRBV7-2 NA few TGTGCCAGCAGCTTAACAGCTACTAGCACAGATACGCAGTATTTT CASSLTATSTDTQYF
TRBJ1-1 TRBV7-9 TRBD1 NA TGTGCCAGCAGCATCATCAGGGGGCGGACCACTGAAGCTTTCTTT CASSIIRGRTTEAFF
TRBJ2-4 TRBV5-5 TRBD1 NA TGTGCCAGCAGCGTTGACAGGGGGCCTTTCAACATTCAGTACTTC CASSVDRGPFNIQYF
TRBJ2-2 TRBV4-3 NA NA TGCGCCAGCAGCCAAGATGTCGGATCGAACACCGGGGAGCTGTTTTTT CASSQDVGSNTGELFF
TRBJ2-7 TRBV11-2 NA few TGTGCCAGCAGCGCAGCGGCGCTAGAGCAGTACTTC CASSAAALEQYF
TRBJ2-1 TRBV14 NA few TGTGCCAGCAGCCCCTGGGGGCGGAACAATGAGCAGTTCTTC CASSPWGRNNEQFF